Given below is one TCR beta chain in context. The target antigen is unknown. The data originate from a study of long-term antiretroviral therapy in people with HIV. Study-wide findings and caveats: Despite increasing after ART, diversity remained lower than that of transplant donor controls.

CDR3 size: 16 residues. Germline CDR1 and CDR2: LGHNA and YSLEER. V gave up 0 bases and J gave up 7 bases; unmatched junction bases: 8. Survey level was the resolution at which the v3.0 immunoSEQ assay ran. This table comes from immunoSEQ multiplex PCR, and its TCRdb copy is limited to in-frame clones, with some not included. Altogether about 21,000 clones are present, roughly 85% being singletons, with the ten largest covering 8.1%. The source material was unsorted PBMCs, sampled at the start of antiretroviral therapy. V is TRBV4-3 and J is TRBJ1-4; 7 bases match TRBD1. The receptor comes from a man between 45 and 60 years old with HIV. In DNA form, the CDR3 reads TGCGCCAGCAGCCAAGATATAGGGGGCCCGGGTGAAAAACTGTTTTTT. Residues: CASSQDIGGPGEKLFF.